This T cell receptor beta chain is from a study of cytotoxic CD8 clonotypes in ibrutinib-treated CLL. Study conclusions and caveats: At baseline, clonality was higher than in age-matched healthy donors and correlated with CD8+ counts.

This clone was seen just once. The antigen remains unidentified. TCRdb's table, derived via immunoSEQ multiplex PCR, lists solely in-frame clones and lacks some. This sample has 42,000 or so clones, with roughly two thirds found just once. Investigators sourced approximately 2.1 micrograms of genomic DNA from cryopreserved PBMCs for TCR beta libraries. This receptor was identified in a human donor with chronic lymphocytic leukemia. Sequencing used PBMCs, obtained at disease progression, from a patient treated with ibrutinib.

CDR3 DNA sequence: TGTGCCAGCACTCTTCATCGGGCAGGGTCTTACGAGCAGTACTTC. This encodes CASTLHRAGSYEQYF. The rearrangement links TRBV28 to TRBJ2-7; a possible D gene is TRBD1 (5 bases). Germline V gene lookup returns CDR1 MDHEN and CDR2 SYDVKM. V dropped 7 bases and J dropped 4 bases, with 20 bases sitting between them. The CDR3 contains 15 residues.